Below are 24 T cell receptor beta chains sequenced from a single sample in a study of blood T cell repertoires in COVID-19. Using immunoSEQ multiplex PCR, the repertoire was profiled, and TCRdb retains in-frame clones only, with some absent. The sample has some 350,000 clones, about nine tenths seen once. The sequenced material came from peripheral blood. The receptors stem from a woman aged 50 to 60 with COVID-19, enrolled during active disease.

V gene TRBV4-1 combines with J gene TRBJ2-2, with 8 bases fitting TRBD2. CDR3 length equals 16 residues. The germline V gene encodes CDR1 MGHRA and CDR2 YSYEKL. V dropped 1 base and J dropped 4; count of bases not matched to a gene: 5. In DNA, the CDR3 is TGCGCCAGCAGCCAAGCCGGGACTAGGGGCACCGGGGAGCTGTTTTTT. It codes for CASSQAGTRGTGELFF.

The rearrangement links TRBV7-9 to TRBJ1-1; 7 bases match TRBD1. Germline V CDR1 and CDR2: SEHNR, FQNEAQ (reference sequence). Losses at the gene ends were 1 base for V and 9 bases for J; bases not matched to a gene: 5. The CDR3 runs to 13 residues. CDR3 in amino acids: CASSLGQGGQAFF. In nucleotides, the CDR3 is TGTGCCAGCAGCTTAGGGCAGGGGGGCCAAGCTTTCTTT.

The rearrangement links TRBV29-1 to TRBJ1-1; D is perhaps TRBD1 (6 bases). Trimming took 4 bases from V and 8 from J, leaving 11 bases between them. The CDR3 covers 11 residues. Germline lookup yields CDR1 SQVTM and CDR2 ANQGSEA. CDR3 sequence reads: CSVVYREEAFF. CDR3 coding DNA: TGCAGCGTTGTTTACAGGGAGGAAGCTTTCTTT.

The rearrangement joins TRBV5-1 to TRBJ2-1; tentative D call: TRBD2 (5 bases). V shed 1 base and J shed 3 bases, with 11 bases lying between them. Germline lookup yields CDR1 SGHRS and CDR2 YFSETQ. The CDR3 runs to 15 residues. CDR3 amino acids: CASSLLGEDYNEQFF. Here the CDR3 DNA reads TGCGCCAGCAGCTTGTTGGGAGAGGACTACAATGAGCAGTTCTTC.

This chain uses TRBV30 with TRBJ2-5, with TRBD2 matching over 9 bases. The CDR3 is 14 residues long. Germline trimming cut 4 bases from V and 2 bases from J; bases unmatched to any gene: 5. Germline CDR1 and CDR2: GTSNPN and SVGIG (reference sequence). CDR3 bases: TGTGCCTGGACGACTAGCGGTAAACAAGAGACCCAGTACTTC. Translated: CAWTTSGKQETQYF.

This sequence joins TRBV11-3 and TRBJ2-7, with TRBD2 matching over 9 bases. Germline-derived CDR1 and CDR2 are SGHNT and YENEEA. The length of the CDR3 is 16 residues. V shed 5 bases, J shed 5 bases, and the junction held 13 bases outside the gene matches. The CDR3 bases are TGTGCCAGCAGCCCGTTTAGGATGCGGGAGGGCCACGAGCAGTACTTC. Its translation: CASSPFRMREGHEQYF. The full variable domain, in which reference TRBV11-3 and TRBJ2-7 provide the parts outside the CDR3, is EAGVVQSPRYKIIEKKQPVAFWCNPISGHNTLYWYLQNLGQGPELLIRYENEEAVDDSQLPKDRFSAERLKGVDSTLKIQPAELGDSAVYLCASSPFRMREGHEQYFGPGTRLTVT.

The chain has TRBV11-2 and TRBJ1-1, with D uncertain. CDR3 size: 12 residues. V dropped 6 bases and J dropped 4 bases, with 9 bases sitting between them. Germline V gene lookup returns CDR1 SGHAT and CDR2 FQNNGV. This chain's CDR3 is CASRRLGTEAFF. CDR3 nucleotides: TGTGCCAGCAGGCGGCTCGGCACTGAAGCTTTCTTT.

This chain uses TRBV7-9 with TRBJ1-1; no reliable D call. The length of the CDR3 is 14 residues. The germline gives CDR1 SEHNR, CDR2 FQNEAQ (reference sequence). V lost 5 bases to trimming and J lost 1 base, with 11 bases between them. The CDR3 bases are TGTGCCAGCAGCCCCAGGCTCGGGAACACTGAAGCTTTCTTT. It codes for CASSPRLGNTEAFF. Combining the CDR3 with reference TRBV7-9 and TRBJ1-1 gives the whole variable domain DTGVSQNPRHKITKRGQNVTFRCDPISEHNRLYWYRQTLGQGPEFLTYFQNEAQLEKSRLLSDRFSAERPKGSFSTLEIQRTEQGDSAMYLCASSPRLGNTEAFFGQGTRLTVV.

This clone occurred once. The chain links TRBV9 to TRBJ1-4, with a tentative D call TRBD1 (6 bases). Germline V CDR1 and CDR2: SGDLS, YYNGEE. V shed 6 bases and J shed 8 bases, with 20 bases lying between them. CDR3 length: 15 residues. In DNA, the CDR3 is TGTGCCAGCAACTCAGGGGCGGGGGGCATGGAAAAACTGTTTTTT. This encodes CASNSGAGGMEKLFF.

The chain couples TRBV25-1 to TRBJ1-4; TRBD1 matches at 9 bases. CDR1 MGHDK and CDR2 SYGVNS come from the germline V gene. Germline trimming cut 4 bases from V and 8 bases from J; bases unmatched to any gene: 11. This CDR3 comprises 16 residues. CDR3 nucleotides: TGTGCCAGCAGTGCCCCTAAGGGACAGGGTGGAGAAAAACTGTTTTTT. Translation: CASSAPKGQGGEKLFF.

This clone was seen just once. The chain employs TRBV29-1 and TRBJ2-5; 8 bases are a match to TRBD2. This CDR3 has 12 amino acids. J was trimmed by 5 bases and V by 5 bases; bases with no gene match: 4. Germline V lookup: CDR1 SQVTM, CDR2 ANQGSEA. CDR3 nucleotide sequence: TGCAGCGTTTCGGGAGGGCCGGAGACCCAGTACTTC. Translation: CSVSGGPETQYF.

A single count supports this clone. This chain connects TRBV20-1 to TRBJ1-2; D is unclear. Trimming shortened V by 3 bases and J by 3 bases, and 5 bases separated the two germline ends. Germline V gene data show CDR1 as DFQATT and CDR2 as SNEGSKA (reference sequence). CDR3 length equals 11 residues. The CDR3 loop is CSARGDYGYTF. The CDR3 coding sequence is TGCAGTGCTAGGGGAGACTATGGCTACACCTTC.

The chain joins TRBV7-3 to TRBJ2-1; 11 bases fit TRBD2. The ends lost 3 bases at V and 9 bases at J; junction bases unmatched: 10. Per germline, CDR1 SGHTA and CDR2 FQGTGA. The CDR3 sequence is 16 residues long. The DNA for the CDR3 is TGTGCCAGCAGCTTCTTAGCGGGAGGGATGTTGAGTGAGCAGTTCTTC. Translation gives CASSFLAGGMLSEQFF.

Here the CDR3 DNA reads TGTGCCAGCAGCCCCGGGACAGTGTTTAATGAAAAACTGTTTTTT. Translation gives CASSPGTVFNEKLFF. The chain has TRBV7-9 and TRBJ1-4, with 7 bases matching TRBD1. V lost 5 bases, J lost 4 bases, and 7 bases stayed unmatched. The CDR3 is 15 residues long. Germline V CDR1 and CDR2: SEHNR, FQNEAQ (reference sequence).

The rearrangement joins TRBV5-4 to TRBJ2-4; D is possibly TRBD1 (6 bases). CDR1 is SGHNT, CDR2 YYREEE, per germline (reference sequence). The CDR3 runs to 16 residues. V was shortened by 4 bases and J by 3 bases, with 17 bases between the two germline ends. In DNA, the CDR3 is TGTGCCAGCAGCCCGGACAGATTAGGGGGCAAAAACATTCAGTACTTC. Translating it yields CASSPDRLGGKNIQYF.

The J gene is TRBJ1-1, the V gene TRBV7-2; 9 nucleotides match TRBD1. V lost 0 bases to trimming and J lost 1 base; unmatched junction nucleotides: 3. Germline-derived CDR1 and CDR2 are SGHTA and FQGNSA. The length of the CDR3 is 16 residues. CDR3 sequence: CASSLARTGANTEAFF. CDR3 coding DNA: TGTGCCAGCAGCTTAGCCCGGACAGGGGCGAACACTGAAGCTTTCTTT.

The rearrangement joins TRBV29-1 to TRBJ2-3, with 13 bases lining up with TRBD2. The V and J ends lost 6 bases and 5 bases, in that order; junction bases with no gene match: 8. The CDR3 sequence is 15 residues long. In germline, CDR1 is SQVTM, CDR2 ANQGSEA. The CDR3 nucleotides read TGCAGCGTGAGCGGACTAGCGGGAGTAGGAGATACGCAGTATTTT. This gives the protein CSVSGLAGVGDTQYF.

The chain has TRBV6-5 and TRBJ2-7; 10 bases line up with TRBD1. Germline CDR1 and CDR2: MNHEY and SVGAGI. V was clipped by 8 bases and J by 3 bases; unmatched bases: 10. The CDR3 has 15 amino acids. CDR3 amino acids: CASLQRTGGHYEQYF. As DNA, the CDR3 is TGTGCCAGCCTACAGCGGACAGGGGGTCACTACGAGCAGTACTTC.

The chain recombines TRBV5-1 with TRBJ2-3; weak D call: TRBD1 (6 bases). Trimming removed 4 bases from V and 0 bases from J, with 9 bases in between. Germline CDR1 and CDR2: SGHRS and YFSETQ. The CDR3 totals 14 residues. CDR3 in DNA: TGCGCCAGCAGCGCGGACAGTAGCACAGATACGCAGTATTTT. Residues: CASSADSSTDTQYF.

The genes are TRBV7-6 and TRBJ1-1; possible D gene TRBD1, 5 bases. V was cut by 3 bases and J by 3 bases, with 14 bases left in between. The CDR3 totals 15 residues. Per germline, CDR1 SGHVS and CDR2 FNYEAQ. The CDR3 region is CASSLGAGSDTEAFF. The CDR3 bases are TGTGCCAGCAGCTTGGGCGCAGGGTCGGACACTGAAGCTTTCTTT. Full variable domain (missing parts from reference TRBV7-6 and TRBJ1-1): GAGVSQSPRYKVTKRGQDVALRCDPISGHVSLYWYRQALGQGPEFLTYFNYEAQQDKSGLPNDRFSAERPEGSISTLTIQRTEQRDSAMYRCASSLGAGSDTEAFFGQGTRLTVV.

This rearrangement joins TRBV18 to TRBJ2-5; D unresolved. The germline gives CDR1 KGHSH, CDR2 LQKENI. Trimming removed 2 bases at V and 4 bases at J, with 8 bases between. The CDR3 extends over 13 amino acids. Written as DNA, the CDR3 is TGTGCCAGCTCACCAAATATCCGAGAGACCCAGTACTTC. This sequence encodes CASSPNIRETQYF.

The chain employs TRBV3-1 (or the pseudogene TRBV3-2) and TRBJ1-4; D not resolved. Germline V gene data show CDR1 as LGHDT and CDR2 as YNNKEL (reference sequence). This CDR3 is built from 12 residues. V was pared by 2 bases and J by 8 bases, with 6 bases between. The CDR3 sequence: CASSQREEKLFF. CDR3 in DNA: TGTGCCAGCAGCCAACGAGAGGAAAAACTGTTTTTT.

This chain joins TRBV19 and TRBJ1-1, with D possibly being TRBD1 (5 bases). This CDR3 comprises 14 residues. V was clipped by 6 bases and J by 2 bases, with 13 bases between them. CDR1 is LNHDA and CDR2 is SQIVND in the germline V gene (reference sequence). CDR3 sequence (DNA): TGTGCCAGTAGATCCGGACAATTTAACACTGAAGCTTTCTTT. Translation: CASRSGQFNTEAFF.

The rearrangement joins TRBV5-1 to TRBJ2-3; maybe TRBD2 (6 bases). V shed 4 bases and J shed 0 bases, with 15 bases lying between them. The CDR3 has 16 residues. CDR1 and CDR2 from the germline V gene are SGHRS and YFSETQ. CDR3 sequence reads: CASSPRDLLSTDTQYF. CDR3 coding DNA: TGCGCCAGCAGCCCGAGGGACTTACTAAGCACAGATACGCAGTATTTT. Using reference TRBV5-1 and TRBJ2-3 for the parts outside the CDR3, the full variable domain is KAGVTQTPRYLIKTRGQQVTLSCSPISGHRSVSWYQQTPGQGLQFLFEYFSETQRNKGNFPGRFSGRQFSNSRSEMNVSTLELGDSALYLCASSPRDLLSTDTQYFGPGTRLTVL.